The 11 T cell receptor beta chains below were found in one sample sequenced in a study of spatial heterogeneity in lung cancer. Time point denoted: sample taken at primary tumor resection. TCRdb passed the 5' RACE reads through MiXCR, listing each CDR3 protein once. The sample holds approximately 40,000 distinct CDR3 sequences, under 8% seen once. Sequencing used PBMCs, obtained at surgery. Receptors were obtained from a female donor with early-stage non-small cell lung cancer.

This clonotype appeared many times. The chain recombines TRBV12-3 or TRBV12-4 with TRBJ2-3; D uncertain. V lost 6 bases, J lost 6 bases, and 19 bases lay in between. The CDR3 is 15 amino acids. CDR3 sequence reads: CASSPFRPSRDTQYF. CDR3 nucleotides: TGTGCCAGCAGCCCCTTCAGGCCTTCACGTGATACGCAGTATTTT.

This clonotype has ten or more counts. V and J are TRBV4-3 and TRBJ1-4; TRBD1 is a possible D gene (5 bases). Germline V gene sequence: CDR1 LGHNA, CDR2 YSLEER. The CDR3 spans 16 residues. Trimming removed 0 bases at V and 8 bases at J, with 16 bases between. The CDR3 DNA follows: TGCGCCAGCAGCCAAGATGGCGGGGGTAAGGACGAAAAACTGTTTTTT. Its translation: CASSQDGGGKDEKLFF.

This clonotype was detected a few times. V usage is TRBV19 and J usage is TRBJ2-2, with 9 bases matching TRBD1. Unmatched junction bases numbered 8, after V lost 7 bases and J lost 5 bases. In germline, CDR1 is LNHDA, CDR2 SQIVND (reference sequence). This CDR3 comprises 15 residues. In nucleotides, the CDR3 is TGTGCCAGTATCCCCGGGACAGGGTGGACCGGGGAGCTGTTTTTT. It codes for CASIPGTGWTGELFF.

The chain has TRBV10-2 and TRBJ2-7, with D tentatively TRBD1 (5 bases). Germline-derived CDR1 and CDR2 are WSHSY and SAAADI. V lost 2 bases to trimming and J lost 4 bases, with 6 bases between them. There are 12 residues in the CDR3. As DNA, the CDR3 is TGCGCCAGCAGTGAGGCAGGGTACGAGCAGTACTTC. This sequence encodes CASSEAGYEQYF.

There are many counts of this clonotype. This chain connects TRBV29-1 to TRBJ2-7, with 7 bases identical to TRBD2. Germline V gene data show CDR1 as SQVTM and CDR2 as ANQGSEA. The CDR3 is 13 residues long. After removal of 4 bases from V and 3 bases from J, the junction contained 6 bases not matched to a gene. The CDR3 DNA is TGCAGCGTTGGGGGAGGGGAGGGCTACGAGCAGTACTTC. This codes for CSVGGGEGYEQYF.

This clonotype was seen a few times. This chain joins TRBV2 and TRBJ2-1; the match to TRBD2 covers 13 bases. The germline CDR1 and CDR2 sequences are SNHLY and FYNNEI. The V and J ends lost 4 bases and 9 bases, in that order; junction bases with no gene match: 3. There are 14 residues in the CDR3. CDR3 coding DNA: TGTGCCAGCAGTGGGACTAGCGGGAGTGGTGAGCAGTTCTTC. Protein product: CASSGTSGSGEQFF.

This clonotype has a count of ten or more. The rearrangement joins TRBV6-2 or TRBV6-3 to TRBJ2-1, with TRBD2 identical over 7 bases. Germline loops: CDR1 MNHEY, CDR2 SVGEGT. The CDR3 sequence is 14 residues long. J lost 4 bases, V lost 7 bases, and 7 bases had no gene match. The CDR3 DNA reads as TGTGCCAGCACCTCGGGACTACCGTACAATGAGCAGTTCTTC. The encoded protein is CASTSGLPYNEQFF.

A few counts support this clonotype. CDR3 DNA: TGTGCCACCAGCAGAGGGGATAGCACAGATACGCAGTATTTT. This sequence encodes CATSRGDSTDTQYF. This rearrangement joins TRBV15 to TRBJ2-3; D uncertain. V was clipped by 1 base and J by 0 bases, with 5 bases between them. CDR1 LNHNV and CDR2 YYDKDF come from the germline V gene (reference sequence). The CDR3 is made up of 14 amino acids. Looking up the rest from reference TRBV15 and TRBJ2-3 gives the full variable domain: DAMVIQNPRYQVTQFGKPVTLSCSQTLNHNVMYWYQQKSSQAPKLLFHYYDKDFNNEADTPDNFQSRRPNTSFCFLDIRSPGLGDTAMYLCATSRGDSTDTQYFGPGTRLTVL.

The chain couples TRBV20-1 to TRBJ1-4, with no clear D. Germline-derived CDR1 and CDR2 are DFQATT and SNEGSKA (reference sequence). Trimming removed 0 bases at V and 4 bases at J, with 9 bases between. This CDR3 is built from 14 residues. The CDR3 nucleotides are TGCAGTGCTAGAGATTGGCAGGTTAATGAAAAACTGTTTTTT. Amino acids: CSARDWQVNEKLFF.

This clonotype was observed a handful of times. The chain uses TRBV4-2 and TRBJ2-6, with D tentatively TRBD2 (5 bases). Germline V gives CDR1 LGHNA, CDR2 YNFKEQ. The V and J ends lost 4 bases and 0 bases respectively, with 13 bases between them. This CDR3 spans 17 amino acids. CDR3: CASSPRGTSSGANVLTF. The CDR3 DNA sequence: TGTGCCAGCAGCCCCCGTGGTACTAGCTCTGGGGCCAACGTCCTGACTTTC.

This clonotype was seen at least ten times. This chain uses TRBV7-9 with TRBJ1-4; 7 nucleotides align to TRBD1. CDR1 is SEHNR and CDR2 is FQNEAQ in the germline V gene (reference sequence). V gave up 4 bases and J gave up 8 bases; unmatched junction bases: 7. This CDR3 comprises 14 residues. The CDR3 loop reads CASSSPGRGEKLFF. In DNA form, the CDR3 reads TGTGCCAGCAGCTCTCCGGGCAGGGGGGAAAAACTGTTTTTT.